This note documents a single TCR beta chain sequence. Its antigen is not yet known. Per-base quality was not reported, and no clone a single base away is much larger than it. TCRbeta CDR3 regions were amplified from genomic DNA using the immunoSEQ Assay, a bias-controlled multiplex PCR. The study's processing was this. The number of nucleated cells in each sample was estimated by amplification of reference gene primers within the assay. To quantify the absolute abundance of each unique TCRbeta CDR3 rearrangement, sequence reads were collapsed and filtered. Productive Simpson clonality was computed per sample as the square root of Simpson's diversity index over productive rearrangements. What TCRdb holds here is the immuneACCESS table cut down to in-frame rearrangements. Part of the clones is not present; checked against another copy, under half of the missing clones reflect an unresolved V gene, and the others are unexplained. That table is the source of V, J and clone size, and D and trimming were worked out from the DNA. The sample table shows tens of thousands of clones, and over 75% are seen once. The ten largest make up roughly 5.5% of the sample.

The collaborating institutions used their own protocols to collect whole blood in K2EDTA tubes. For TCRbeta analysis, collaborator samples were shipped as frozen whole blood, as isolated PBMCs, or as DNA extracted from either sample type. Relative to germline, V is missing 6 bases and J is missing 4 bases, with 7 bases of the junction outside any gene match. Reading the germline V gene gives CDR1 SNHLY and CDR2 FYNNEI. The CDR3 covers 14 residues, taking in both the cysteine and the phenylalanine. Here the CDR3 DNA is all that survives: 42 bases in frame from base 1. The data belong to a study of blood T cell repertoires in COVID-19 (dated by TCRdb to about 2020). General notes on the study: Collaborator samples came from the United States, Italy and Spain and covered acute and convalescent phases of COVID-19. The material from the prospective study consisted of cDNA or gDNA derived from T cells, B-cell-depleted T cells, or PBMCs. Deeply sampled blood TCRbeta repertoires from subjects exposed to, actively infected with, or recovered from COVID-19 were included in the dataset. The repertoires were released in a freely available public database intended as a resource for research on the immune response to SARS-CoV-2. Samples were obtained from the ongoing ImmuneRACE study (first 160 participants) and from some 1,200 subjects provided by 6 global collaborators. The sample metadata nearly always contained a de-identified subject ID, COVID-19 status, age in years and sex. Where HLA class I and class II types were available, the types were taken from metadata supplied by the sample provider, not from assay-based typing.

General findings and caveats noted by the study authors: The quantity of clinical and demographic metadata differed by source and by participant and was supplied without curation.

The sequence was collected from a human donor in a cohort sampled during active COVID-19. The sequencing input was peripheral blood. The chain is made from TRBV2 and TRBJ1-1; 8 bases in between match TRBD1. The sequence in DNA is TGTGCCAGCAGCATGGACAGGGTGGCCACTGAAGCTTTCTTT. Its protein is CASSMDRVATEAFF.